The 24 T cell receptor beta chains below come from one sample, sequenced in a study of T-cell reconstitution after alpha-beta-depleted transplantation in children. Preparation of the TCRbeta library involved a method that used unique molecular identifiers. From the PCR reads, TCRdb called clonotypes with MiXCR, one entry per CDR3 protein. The sample comprises about 230,000 distinct CDR3 sequences, roughly a tenth of which are singletons, and 28% rests with the top ten. Source: PBMCs, taken before TCRalphabeta/CD19-depleted stem cell transplant. The receptor set was obtained from a child under two years old with acute myeloid leukemia, due to receive a stem cell transplant.

This clonotype was seen many times. This chain links TRBV9 with TRBJ2-1; 12 positions match TRBD2. From germline, CDR1 is SGDLS and CDR2 YYNGEE. After removal of 3 bases from V and 1 base from J, the junction contained 2 bases not matched to a gene. The CDR3 is made up of 16 amino acids. The CDR3 DNA reads TGTGCCAGCAGCGCCGGGACTAGCGGGTCCTACAATGAGCAGTTCTTC. Protein product: CASSAGTSGSYNEQFF.

This clonotype occurred many times. The V call is TRBV28, the J call TRBJ1-4; D perhaps matches TRBD1 (6 bases). This CDR3 region has 14 residues. Germline V gene lookup returns CDR1 MDHEN and CDR2 SYDVKM. V lost 6 bases and J 1 base, leaving 9 bases between the germline ends. DNA of the CDR3: TGTGCCAGCAGCCAAGGGGGAACTAATGAAAAACTGTTTTTT. It encodes CASSQGGTNEKLFF.

The chain has TRBV5-1 and TRBJ2-2; D is tentatively TRBD1 or TRBD2 (6 bases each). This CDR3 has 15 residues. Trimming pared 1 base from V and 3 bases from J, leaving 10 bases between. Germline CDR1 is SGHRS and CDR2 is YFSETQ. CDR3 protein: CASSLSGAYTGELFF. In DNA, the CDR3 is TGCGCCAGCAGCTTGTCGGGGGCCTACACCGGGGAGCTGTTTTTT.

The sample holds many counts of this clonotype. The V and J genes are TRBV12-3 or TRBV12-4 and TRBJ1-5; 12 bases match TRBD1. The ends lost 3 bases at V and 7 bases at J; junction bases unmatched: 7. This CDR3 is 16 amino acids long. This chain's CDR3 is CASSFRSGTGGQPQHF. The CDR3 DNA follows: TGTGCCAGCAGTTTTCGGTCCGGGACAGGGGGCCAGCCCCAGCATTTT.

Ten or more counts support this clonotype. The chain combines TRBV20-1 with TRBJ1-2; D is ambiguous. The CDR3 totals 13 residues. Germline V CDR1 and CDR2: DFQATT, SNEGSKA (reference sequence). V was trimmed by 0 bases and J by 3 bases, leaving 8 bases between them. This chain's CDR3 is CSARDRPDYGYTF. CDR3 DNA sequence: TGCAGTGCTAGAGATAGGCCGGACTATGGCTACACCTTC.

This clonotype was found many times. This chain connects TRBV20-1 to TRBJ2-5, with 8 nucleotides matching TRBD1. After removal of 6 bases from V and 5 bases from J, the junction contained 5 bases not matched to a gene. Germline V gene data show CDR1 as DFQATT and CDR2 as SNEGSKA (reference sequence). This CDR3 has 12 amino acids. DNA for the CDR3: TGCAGTGCAAGACAGGGGCGCGAGACCCAGTACTTC. Translated: CSARQGRETQYF.

This clonotype came up many times. The chain is built from TRBV6-5 and TRBJ1-2, with D uncertain. Per germline, CDR1 MNHEY and CDR2 SVGAGI. V was pared by 4 bases and J by 4 bases, with 7 bases between. The CDR3 is 12 residues long. The CDR3 nucleotides are TGTGCCAGCAGTTTTGGAACCTATGGCTACACCTTC. It specifies CASSFGTYGYTF.

This clonotype has a count of ten or more. The chain carries TRBV7-6 and TRBJ2-2, with D hard to call. The CDR3 extends over 13 amino acids. Germline CDR1 reads SGHVS; CDR2 reads FNYEAQ. Trimming cost V 4 bases and J 4 bases, with 7 bases left between them. Written as DNA, the CDR3 is TGTGCCAGCAGCTATAGCAGCACCGGGGAGCTGTTTTTT. Protein sequence: CASSYSSTGELFF.

Many counts were recorded for this clonotype. The chain is built from TRBV5-1 and TRBJ2-3; the match to TRBD2 covers 13 bases. From germline, CDR1 is SGHRS and CDR2 YFSETQ. This CDR3 contains 15 residues. Unmatched junction bases numbered 3, after V lost 5 bases and J lost 3 bases. CDR3 in DNA: TGCGCCAGCAGGTGGACTAGCGGGAGAACAGATACGCAGTATTTT. It codes for CASRWTSGRTDTQYF.

This clonotype was counted ten times or more. The rearrangement links TRBV5-1 to TRBJ1-1, with TRBD1 as a possible D gene (6 bases). CDR1 and CDR2 from the germline V gene are SGHRS and YFSETQ. V gave up 3 bases and J gave up 3 bases, with 15 bases separating them. The CDR3 contains 15 residues. The CDR3 loop reads CASSSTGGHDTEAFF. CDR3 sequence (DNA): TGCGCCAGCAGCTCCACGGGGGGGCACGACACTGAAGCTTTCTTT.

In this sample, this clonotype turned up a few times. The CDR3 sequence is CASSLMEIVYGYTF. In DNA, the CDR3 is TGTGCCAGCAGCTTAATGGAGATTGTCTATGGCTACACCTTC. The rearrangement joins TRBV7-2 to TRBJ1-2; D not resolved. Trimming stripped 2 bases from V and 4 bases from J, with 11 bases between. The germline V gene has CDR1 SGHTA and CDR2 FQGNSA. CDR3 length: 14 amino acids.

This clonotype was counted between two and nine times. The chain combines TRBV2 with TRBJ2-1; D gene ambiguous. CDR3 length equals 11 residues. Trimming removed 7 bases from V and 4 bases from J, with 5 bases in between. Germline CDR1 SNHLY, CDR2 FYNNEI. CDR3 loop: CASNTYNEQFF. Written as DNA, the CDR3 is TGTGCCAGCAACACTTACAATGAGCAGTTCTTC.

The table lists this clonotype with many counts. The rearrangement joins TRBV24-1 to TRBJ2-2; tentatively, D is TRBD1 or TRBD2 (6 bases each). This CDR3 is built from 15 residues. Trimming cost V 6 bases and J 3 bases, with 13 bases left between them. Germline CDR1 KGHDR, CDR2 SFDVKD. CDR3 in DNA: TGTGCCACCAGTCCTAGAAGGGGGGACACCGGGGAGCTGTTTTTT. As protein: CATSPRRGDTGELFF.

This clonotype was seen only a few times. This chain connects TRBV5-1 to TRBJ2-7; no firm D call. Germline V gene sequence: CDR1 SGHRS, CDR2 YFSETQ. Trimming shortened V by 4 bases and J by 3 bases, and 11 bases separated the two germline ends. The CDR3 runs to 13 residues. This chain's CDR3 is CASSMESLYEQYF. The CDR3 region has the DNA TGCGCCAGCAGCATGGAATCGCTCTACGAGCAGTACTTC.

This clonotype was seen repeatedly, ten times or more. This sequence joins TRBV20-1 and TRBJ1-3, with a possible D match to TRBD1 (5 bases). The CDR3 spans 15 residues. Germline V gene lookup returns CDR1 DFQATT and CDR2 SNEGSKA (reference sequence). V lost 0 bases, J lost 8 bases, and 17 bases lay in between. The CDR3 reads CSAREVRGVGDTIYF. The CDR3 bases are TGCAGTGCTAGAGAAGTTCGAGGGGTAGGAGACACCATATATTTT.

The rearrangement joins TRBV10-3 to TRBJ2-1; 9 positions match TRBD2. J gave up 7 bases and V 9 bases, and 1 base lay outside the gene matches. This CDR3 has 11 amino acids. Per the germline V gene, CDR1 is ENHRY and CDR2 is SYGVKD. In DNA, the CDR3 is TGTGCCATGGGACTAGCAAATGAGCAGTTCTTC. This encodes CAMGLANEQFF.

This clonotype showed up many times. The rearrangement links TRBV11-2 to TRBJ1-2; maybe TRBD1 (5 bases). Germline assignment: CDR1 SGHAT and CDR2 FQNNGV. The CDR3 is made up of 16 amino acids. V lost 2 bases to trimming and J lost 8 bases, with 21 bases between them. The CDR3, as DNA: TGTGCCAGCAGCTTACCCTCGGAGCAGGGAAAACGAGGCTACACCTTC. Translating it yields CASSLPSEQGKRGYTF.

This chain uses TRBV20-1 with TRBJ2-7; D might be TRBD1 or TRBD2, each matching 6 bases. The CDR3 loop spans 15 amino acids. Germline values: CDR1 DFQATT, CDR2 SNEGSKA (reference sequence). DNA for the CDR3: TGCTGTGGGGGCGGGGCAGCGGGCCGCTCCTACGAGCAGTACTTC. This sequence encodes CCGGGAAGRSYEQYF.

This clonotype was counted many times. The chain is built from TRBV3-1 and TRBJ2-2, with D possibly matching TRBD2 (6 bases). The CDR3 loop spans 15 amino acids. V shed 4 bases and J shed 5 bases, with 14 bases lying between them. Germline values: CDR1 LGHDT, CDR2 YNNKEL (reference sequence). The CDR3 coding sequence is TGTGCCAGCAGCCGATTAGCGGTGGGGACCGGGGAGCTGTTTTTT. Amino acid sequence: CASSRLAVGTGELFF. The full variable domain, rest sourced from reference TRBV3-1 and TRBJ2-2, is DTAVSQTPKYLVTQMGNDKSIKCEQNLGHDTMYWYKQDSKKFLKIMFSYNNKELIINETVPNRFSPKSPDKAHLNLHINSLELGDSAVYFCASSRLAVGTGELFFGEGSRLTVL.

This clonotype was seen ten or more times. This chain connects TRBV24-1 to TRBJ2-1; TRBD2 aligns across 9 bases. This CDR3 comprises 12 residues. The trim removed 12 bases at V and 6 bases at J, leaving 5 bases unmatched. The V gene's germline CDR1 is KGHDR and CDR2 SFDVKD. CDR3 DNA: TGTGCCTCAGCGGGAGGACCCAATGAGCAGTTCTTC. This encodes CASAGGPNEQFF.

Written as DNA, the CDR3 is TGTGCCAGCTCACTAATTTCGGACAGGCCTGAAGCTTTCTTT. Translated, it gives CASSLISDRPEAFF. The J gene is TRBJ1-1, the V gene TRBV18, with 7 nucleotides matching TRBD1. Germline V gene lookup returns CDR1 KGHSH and CDR2 LQKENI. The CDR3 has 14 amino acids. V gave up 4 bases and J gave up 6 bases; unmatched junction bases: 8.

This clonotype was seen more than once but under ten times. The V gene is TRBV5-4, the J gene TRBJ2-7; D may be TRBD1 (6 bases). Germline CDR1 and CDR2: SGHNT and YYREEE (reference sequence). The CDR3 totals 14 residues. Trimming took 1 base from V and 2 from J, leaving 10 bases between them. CDR3 bases: TGTGCCAGCAGCTTGAGAGGGGGAACCTACGAGCAGTACTTC. Protein: CASSLRGGTYEQYF.

This clonotype was recorded at least ten times. The chain carries TRBV18 and TRBJ2-1, with 14 bases that match TRBD2. Germline loops: CDR1 KGHSH, CDR2 LQKENI. The V and J ends lost 2 bases and 8 bases, in that order; junction bases with no gene match: 8. This CDR3 is built from 17 residues. The DNA of the CDR3 is TGTGCCAGCTCACCATCGACTAGCGGGAGGGCCGGAGATGAGCAGTTCTTC. Translated: CASSPSTSGRAGDEQFF.

This clonotype was recorded many times. The genes are TRBV6-2 or TRBV6-3 and TRBJ2-1, with 14 bases that match TRBD2. Germline V gene sequence: CDR1 MNHEY, CDR2 SVGEGT. V dropped 0 bases and J dropped 10; count of bases not matched to a gene: 8. There are 17 residues in the CDR3. CDR3 bases: TGTGCCAGCAGTTACTCGCCGGGACTAGCGGGAGCGGGGGAGCAGTTCTTC. Encoded protein: CASSYSPGLAGAGEQFF.